Described below is a single TCR beta chain sequence and its context. This sample stems from a study of monozygotic twins with cystic fibrosis. V shed 4 bases and J 6 bases; nucleotides not matched to a gene: 20. This CDR3 contains 18 residues. Germline lookup yields CDR1 MGHRA and CDR2 YSYEKL. Produced via immunoSEQ multiplex PCR; TCRdb's table is partial and in-frame only. The sample lists tens of thousands of clones, 90% to 98% occurring once. This clonotype was obtained from a girl aged 2-10 years with cystic fibrosis. The chain combines TRBV4-1 with TRBJ2-7, with 8 bases matching TRBD1. Sequenced sample: blood. CDR3 nucleotides: TGCGCCAGCAGCCTACACGGACAGGGCTCGGGACGCGCGACCGAGCAGTACTTC. This translates into CASSLHGQGSGRATEQYF.